The T cell receptor beta chain under discussion was sequenced for a study of shared clonotypes between healthy human individuals (dated by TCRdb to about 2020). Regarding the research as a whole: Three men and a couple of women, aged 18 to 49 years, made up the cohort. For each donor, CD4 naive and CD4 memory were each given three plates, CD8 naive was given two plates, and CD8 memory was given one plate. To estimate repertoire size and how much clonotypes are shared between individuals, the study performed deep sequencing of blood TCR repertoires from five healthy adults. To increase sequencing depth and limit assay-specific biases, different laboratories used diverse techniques to prepare libraries and sequence TCR repertoires. Leukapheresis yielded between about 0.85 and 10 billion PBMCs per donor. Study-wide conclusions, independent of this receptor: Naive subsets generally had larger estimated clonotype richness than memory subsets did. Pairwise subsampling indicated that sequencing depth was expected to affect the degree of clonotype sharing among donors. Around 5.4% of naive CD4, 3.5% of naive CD8, about 2.4% of memory CD4, and approximately 0.39% of memory CD8 clonotypes were shared across several donors. Because the study included a small number of donors, the genetic and exposure-history diversity represented was limited. Even with the large sequencing depth, rarefaction of the sorted-subset datasets indicated that sequencing was incomplete. Only blood was sampled, and tissue TCR repertoires likely differ from those in blood. Clonotypes shared by all four sorted-subset donors showed higher generation probabilities than non-shared clonotypes.

The donors were healthy, HIV-negative adults who had no recently reported acute infections or vaccinations. Only Caucasian adults living in Nashville, Tennessee, USA were represented among the donors. CD4+ T cells were enriched by magnetic negative selection, after which naive cells were positively selected on CD45RA and the negative fraction was taken as the memory subset. After blood collection by leukapheresis, PBMCs were isolated using Ficoll-Histopaque density gradient centrifugation and then cryopreserved in the vapor phase of liquid nitrogen. Purity and quantity of every magnetically sorted T cell population were checked by analytical flow cytometry. Genomic DNA was isolated from every sorted fraction and measured by UV absorbance on a Nanodrop 2000c. As concerns this clone: The antigen it recognizes is unknown. Base qualities are not recorded, but no much larger clone differs from it by a single base.

TCR CDR3 regions were amplified from genomic DNA by multiplex PCR using the deep immunoSEQ assay. Extracted genomic DNA from each cell subset was distributed evenly across all wells of several immunoSEQ 96-well plates, and each plate was treated as a replicate. Each replicate PCR for sorted subsets received around 210 ng genomic DNA, equal to about 30,000 T cell genomes. Purified libraries were quantified with a Qubit 3.0 fluorometer, sized on a Bioanalyzer 2100, and re-quantified with the KAPA Library Quantification kit. A separate single-read 150-cycle Illumina NextSeq 550 flow cell was used to sequence each immunoSEQ 96-well plate. Per the source publication's procedure: The immunoSEQ output contained only junctional sequences without quality scores, so filtering could not match that applied to full-length reads. Sequences were annotated with PyIR, a Python wrapper for IgBLAST v1.9, and V/J genes and CDR3 were assigned using IMGT germline references. Any read was removed if the V/J assignment was weak (E-value above 1e-6), the CDR3 was missing, or the read contained stop codons, out-of-frame junctions, or ambiguous translated residues. V3J clonotypes were defined as sequences sharing the same inferred V gene, J gene, and CDR3 amino acid sequence. Percentage overlap between repertoires was computed as shared unique clonotypes divided by the size of the smaller repertoire. Richness of each repertoire was evaluated using RTK rarefaction, the Chao1 estimator, and Recon v2.1 estimates of unobserved clonotypes. For all TCRbeta clonotypes obtained by the gDNA method from four donors, generation probabilities were computed with OLGA. Drawn from immuneACCESS, this table holds only the in-frame rearrangements with V and J called that TCRdb kept. Clones are partly lost; checked studies trace under half to an unresolved V gene and leave the rest unexplained. The V and J calls and clone size come from that table; D and trimming were worked out from the DNA. This sample gives around 2,000,000 clones in total; roughly 94% of them show up just once. The top ten constitute approximately 0.13% of the sample.

The sequence was obtained from a man in his late teens or twenties in good health. The material sequenced was naive CD4+ T cells sorted from blood. The intended sense of this specimen's cell subset or site label: CD45RA+ positively selected.

In nucleotides, the sequence is TGTGCCAGTAGTACCGCGGCCGGACGGTTTTTGTCCTATAATTCACCCCTCCACTTT. Translated, this gives CASSTAAGRFLSYNSPLHF. Recombination linked TRBV19 to TRBJ1-6; the D gene is not confidently resolved. The CDR3, from cysteine to phenylalanine, totals 19 residues. CDR3 DNA is the only sequence kept; it has 57 bases, read in frame from the first base. V loses 4 bases, J loses 1 base, and the germline ends lie 20 bases apart. The germline V gene (reference sequence) yields LNHDA for CDR1 and SQIVND for CDR2.